The 24 T cell receptor beta chains below were found in one sample sequenced in a study of cytomegalovirus exposure and HLA in healthy donors. The PCR employed 60 Vbeta primers together with 13 Jbeta primers. Method: immunoSEQ multiplex PCR; TCRdb's copy keeps in-frame clones and lacks some. Counted here are 55,000 to 80,000 clones, less than 80% occurring once; the ten biggest clones make up roughly 8%. Input material: PBMCs. Every receptor here comes from a man between 60 and 70 years old in good health and CMV-seropositive.

V and J are TRBV10-3 and TRBJ1-2; possible D gene TRBD1, 5 bases. Germline V gives CDR1 ENHRY, CDR2 SYGVKD. Trimming removed 4 bases from V and 7 bases from J, with 13 bases in between. This CDR3 spans 13 amino acids. CDR3 nucleotide sequence: TGTGCCATCAGTGGGGGCAGGGAGGCTGGCTACACCTTC. It yields the protein CAISGGREAGYTF.

This clone has just a few counts. The chain couples TRBV5-4 to TRBJ2-1; a weak D match, TRBD1 (5 bases). The CDR3 has 16 residues. Germline CDR1 is SGHNT and CDR2 is YYREEE (reference sequence). The germline V and J ends were trimmed by 4 bases and 0 bases, with 14 bases remaining between them. The CDR3 loop is CASSPGGASSYNEQFF. The CDR3 DNA sequence: TGTGCCAGCAGCCCGGGTGGGGCGAGCTCCTACAATGAGCAGTTCTTC.

The chain carries TRBV7-9 and TRBJ1-2; 8 bases are shared with TRBD1. The CDR3 is 13 residues long. Trimming removed 4 bases from V and 7 bases from J; junction bases left unmatched: 5. Germline V gene sequence: CDR1 SEHNR, CDR2 FQNEAQ (reference sequence). CDR3 sequence: CASSSTGVRGYTF. CDR3 sequence (DNA): TGTGCCAGCAGCTCGACAGGGGTGCGTGGCTACACCTTC.

The chain links TRBV5-6 to TRBJ1-4, with 8 bases lining up with TRBD1. J gave up 8 bases and V 5 bases, and 14 bases lay outside the gene matches. Looked up from germline, CDR1 is SGHDT and CDR2 is YYEEEE. The CDR3 runs 16 residues. The CDR3 here is CASRRTGRSEREKLFF. As DNA, the CDR3 is TGTGCCAGCAGGAGGACAGGGAGGAGCGAGCGGGAAAAACTGTTTTTT.

Only one count was recorded for this clone. The rearrangement uses TRBV11-2 and TRBJ1-2, with TRBD1 matching over 7 bases. The CDR3 runs 15 residues. CDR1 and CDR2 from the germline V gene are SGHAT and FQNNGV. V shed 3 bases, J shed 8 bases, and the junction held 12 bases outside the gene matches. CDR3 in amino acids: CASSFGAQGPRGYTF. The CDR3 nucleotides are TGTGCCAGCAGCTTTGGGGCACAGGGGCCTCGGGGCTACACCTTC. Together with reference TRBV11-2 and TRBJ1-2, the CDR3 gives the full variable domain: EAGVAQSPRYKIIEKRQSVAFWCNPISGHATLYWYQQILGQGPKLLIQFQNNGVVDDSQLPKDRFSAERLKGVDSTLKIQPAKLEDSAVYLCASSFGAQGPRGYTFGSGTRLTVV.

The chain recombines TRBV27 with TRBJ2-7, with D possibly being TRBD1 (7 bases). Germline V gives CDR1 MNHEY, CDR2 SMNVEV (reference sequence). V shed 4 bases and J shed 0 bases, with 10 bases lying between them. CDR3 size: 14 residues. CDR3 coding DNA: TGTGCCAGCAGTTCGGGGGACAGCTCCTACGAGCAGTACTTC. Translating it yields CASSSGDSSYEQYF.

In DNA form, the CDR3 reads TGTGCCAGCAGCTCGGGAATCAATCAGCCCCAGCATTTT. Its protein is CASSSGINQPQHF. The rearrangement joins TRBV11-3 to TRBJ1-5; D is unclear. The CDR3 runs 13 residues. V was trimmed by 4 bases and J by 3 bases, leaving 7 bases between them. Germline loops: CDR1 SGHNT, CDR2 YENEEA.

This clone was counted between two and nine times. The CDR3 DNA is TGTGCCAGCAGCTTAGATGCAGGGACCTACAATGAGCAGTTCTTC. Its translation: CASSLDAGTYNEQFF. The chain combines TRBV7-2 with TRBJ2-1, with D perhaps matching TRBD1 (5 bases). The CDR3 is 15 amino acids. CDR1 SGHTA and CDR2 FQGNSA come from the germline V gene. V was pared by 1 base and J by 2 bases, with 9 bases between.

V and J are TRBV2 and TRBJ1-3; tentatively, D is TRBD1 (5 bases). V shed 1 base and J shed 2 bases, with 9 bases lying between them. This CDR3 comprises 15 residues. Germline CDR1 SNHLY, CDR2 FYNNEI. CDR3 nucleotides: TGTGCCAGCAGTGAAGTGGCCAGGGCTGGAAACACCATATATTTT. Translating it yields CASSEVARAGNTIYF.

The J gene is TRBJ2-5, the V gene TRBV6-1, with 8 nucleotides matching TRBD2. Germline V CDR1 and CDR2: MNHNS, SASEGT. Trimming cost V 5 bases and J 2 bases; bases outside gene matches: 7. There are 15 residues in the CDR3. The CDR3 loop is CASSPGTRSQETQYF. CDR3 sequence (DNA): TGTGCCAGCAGTCCCGGGACTAGGAGTCAAGAGACCCAGTACTTC.

Written as DNA, the CDR3 is TGCGCCAGCAGCGTCGGACAGGGAGGGGCCGGGGAGCTGTTTTTT. Translated: CASSVGQGGAGELFF. The chain combines TRBV5-1 with TRBJ2-2, with D maybe TRBD1 (8 bases). The germline V and J ends were trimmed by 4 bases and 6 bases, with 16 bases remaining between them. The germline CDR1 and CDR2 sequences are SGHRS and YFSETQ. The CDR3 spans 15 residues.

The chain recombines TRBV29-1 with TRBJ1-1; D is unresolved. The CDR3 loop spans 11 amino acids. The V gene lost 6 bases and the J gene lost 7 bases, with 12 bases spanning the gap. The germline V gene has CDR1 SQVTM and CDR2 ANQGSEA. The CDR3 region is CSVRGRNEAFF. As DNA, the CDR3 is TGCAGCGTCCGTGGGAGAAATGAAGCTTTCTTT. The variable domain in full, with the rest retrieved from reference TRBV29-1 and TRBJ1-1, is SAVISQKPSRDICQRGTSLTIQCQVDSQVTMMFWYRQQPGQSLTLIATANQGSEATYESGFVIDKFPISRPNLTFSTLTVSNMSPEDSSIYLCSVRGRNEAFFGQGTRLTVV.

V gene TRBV6-4 combines with J gene TRBJ1-5; D may be TRBD1 (5 bases). The CDR3 length is 16 residues. Trimming stripped 2 bases from V and 2 bases from J, with 13 bases between. Germline CDR1 and CDR2: MRHNA and SNTAGT. The CDR3 nucleotides are TGTGCCAGCAGTGACGCAGGGTTCGGGCGCAATCAGCCCCAGCATTTT. This sequence encodes CASSDAGFGRNQPQHF.

This CDR3 reads CAISARDSPDTQYF. The CDR3 DNA sequence: TGTGCCATCAGTGCCCGGGACAGTCCAGATACGCAGTATTTT. The chain links TRBV10-3 to TRBJ2-3; TRBD1 agrees at 7 bases. Germline CDR1 ENHRY, CDR2 SYGVKD. CDR3 size: 14 residues. Trimming removed 4 bases from V and 4 bases from J; junction bases left unmatched: 5.

Sample share makes this clone medium-sized. The gene calls are TRBV6-4 and TRBJ2-7; the D is unclear. Germline values: CDR1 MRHNA, CDR2 SNTAGT. Trimming pared 2 bases from V and 0 bases from J, leaving 11 bases between. The CDR3 is made up of 15 amino acids. In DNA form, the CDR3 reads TGTGCCAGCAGTGACGATGAGCGCCTCTCCTACGAGCAGTACTTC. It encodes CASSDDERLSYEQYF.

This clone occurred a few times. The V call is TRBV11-2, the J call TRBJ2-7, with 9 bases lining up with TRBD1. J was trimmed by 7 bases and V by 0 bases; bases with no gene match: 7. This CDR3 comprises 15 residues. Per the germline V gene, CDR1 is SGHAT and CDR2 is FQNNGV. CDR3 nucleotide sequence: TGTGCCAGCAGCTTAGAGACAGGGGGTGCAAGAGAGCAGTACTTC. This sequence encodes CASSLETGGAREQYF.

Only a few counts were recorded for this clone. The rearrangement uses TRBV28 and TRBJ2-2, with 7 bases aligning to TRBD2. The CDR3 consists of 16 residues. V gave up 6 bases and J gave up 0 bases; unmatched junction bases: 7. Germline CDR1 is MDHEN and CDR2 is SYDVKM. The CDR3 protein is CASSHTSDSNTGELFF. The CDR3 nucleotides read TGTGCCAGCAGCCACACTAGCGATTCGAACACCGGGGAGCTGTTTTTT.

The rearrangement uses TRBV10-3 and TRBJ1-3; D gene uncertain. CDR3 size: 17 residues. The V gene's germline CDR1 is ENHRY and CDR2 SYGVKD. Trimming shortened V by 0 bases and J by 0 bases, and 12 bases separated the two germline ends. Here the CDR3 reads CAISESETTTSGNTIYF. In nucleotides, the CDR3 is TGTGCCATCAGTGAGTCTGAGACAACAACCTCTGGAAACACCATATATTTT.

This clone was seen many times. The V call is TRBV11-3, the J call TRBJ1-1; 11 positions match TRBD1. With V trimmed by 5 bases and J by 5 bases, 4 bases remained unmatched. The CDR3 is 14 residues long. Germline V gene data show CDR1 as SGHNT and CDR2 as YENEEA. CDR3 nucleotides: TGTGCCAGCAGCCAGGACAGGGGGCTTACTGAAGCTTTCTTT. Translating gives CASSQDRGLTEAFF.

The chain carries TRBV28 and TRBJ2-7; tentatively, D is TRBD2 (6 bases). CDR3 length equals 11 residues. V lost 8 bases and J 4 bases, leaving 9 bases between the germline ends. From germline, CDR1 is MDHEN and CDR2 SYDVKM. CDR3 loop: CASSGDYEQYF. The CDR3 DNA is TGTGCCAGCTCGGGAGATTACGAGCAGTACTTC.

V gene TRBV11-2 combines with J gene TRBJ2-1, with 11 bases matching TRBD1. This CDR3 contains 16 residues. Germline trimming cut 3 bases from V and 7 bases from J; bases unmatched to any gene: 8. Germline values: CDR1 SGHAT, CDR2 FQNNGV. In nucleotides, the CDR3 is TGTGCCAGCAGCTTTCCTCCGGGACAGGGGGAAAATGAGCAGTTCTTC. Amino acids: CASSFPPGQGENEQFF. Filled out from reference TRBV11-2 and TRBJ2-1, the complete variable domain reads EAGVAQSPRYKIIEKRQSVAFWCNPISGHATLYWYQQILGQGPKLLIQFQNNGVVDDSQLPKDRFSAERLKGVDSTLKIQPAKLEDSAVYLCASSFPPGQGENEQFFGPGTRLTVL.

This clone appeared a single time. This chain connects TRBV4-1 to TRBJ2-3; D call uncertain. Between the trimmed V and J ends, which lost 0 bases and 8 bases, there was a span of 6 bases. There are 12 residues in the CDR3. Germline CDR1 is MGHRA and CDR2 is YSYEKL. The CDR3 nucleotides read TGCGCCAGCAGCCAAGATAGTTTTACGCAGTATTTT. Its protein product is CASSQDSFTQYF.

The rearrangement joins TRBV4-3 to TRBJ2-7; possibly TRBD2 for D (5 bases). V was pared by 1 base and J by 2 bases, with 15 bases between. Germline loops: CDR1 LGHNA, CDR2 YSLEER. The CDR3 extends over 16 amino acids. CDR3 bases: TGCGCCAGCAGCCAAGCCCAGGTAAGGGAGCCCTACGAGCAGTACTTC. Translating it yields CASSQAQVREPYEQYF.

This rearrangement joins TRBV14 to TRBJ1-2; no reliable D call. Trimming took 1 base from V and 3 from J, leaving 6 bases between them. CDR3 size: 13 residues. CDR1 and CDR2 (germline): SGHDN, FVKESK. CDR3 in amino acids: CASSQGAYYGYTF. Here the CDR3 DNA reads TGTGCCAGCAGCCAAGGGGCATACTATGGCTACACCTTC.